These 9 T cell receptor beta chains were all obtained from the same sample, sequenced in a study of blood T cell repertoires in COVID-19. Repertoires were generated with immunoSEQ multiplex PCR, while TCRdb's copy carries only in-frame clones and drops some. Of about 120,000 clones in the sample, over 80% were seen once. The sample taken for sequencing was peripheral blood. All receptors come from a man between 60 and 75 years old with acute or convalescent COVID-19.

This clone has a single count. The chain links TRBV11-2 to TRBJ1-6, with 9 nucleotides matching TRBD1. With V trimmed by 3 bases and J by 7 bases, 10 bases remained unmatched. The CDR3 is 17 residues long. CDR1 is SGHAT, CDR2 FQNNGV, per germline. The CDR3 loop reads CASSFFPTGQGNSPLHF. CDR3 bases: TGTGCCAGCAGCTTTTTCCCGACCGGACAGGGGAATTCACCCCTCCACTTT.

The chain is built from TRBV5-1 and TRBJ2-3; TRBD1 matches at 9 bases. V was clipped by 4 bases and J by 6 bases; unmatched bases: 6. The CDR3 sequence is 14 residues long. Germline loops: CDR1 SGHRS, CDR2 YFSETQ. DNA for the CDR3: TGCGCCAGCAGCGGAGACAGGGGGAGTGATACGCAGTATTTT. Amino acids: CASSGDRGSDTQYF.

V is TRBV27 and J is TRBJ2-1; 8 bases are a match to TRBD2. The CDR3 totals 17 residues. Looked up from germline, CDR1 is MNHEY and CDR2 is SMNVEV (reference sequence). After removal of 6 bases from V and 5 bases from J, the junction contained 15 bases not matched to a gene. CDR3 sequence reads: CASRPRRSGSFDNEQFF. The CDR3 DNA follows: TGTGCCAGCAGGCCTAGACGGAGCGGGAGTTTCGACAATGAGCAGTTCTTC.

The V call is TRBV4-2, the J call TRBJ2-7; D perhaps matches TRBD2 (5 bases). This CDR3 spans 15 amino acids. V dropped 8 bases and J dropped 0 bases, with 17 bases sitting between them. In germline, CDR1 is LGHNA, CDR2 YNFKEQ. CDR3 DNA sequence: TGTGCCAGCTCCTCCCTGTCGGGGAGCTCCTACGAGCAGTACTTC. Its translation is CASSSLSGSSYEQYF.

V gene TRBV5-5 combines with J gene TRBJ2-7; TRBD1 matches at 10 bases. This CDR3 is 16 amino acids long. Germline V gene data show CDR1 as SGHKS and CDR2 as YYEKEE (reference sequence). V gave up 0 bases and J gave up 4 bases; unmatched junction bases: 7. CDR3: CASSLGEGTGVYEQYF. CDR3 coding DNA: TGTGCCAGCAGCTTGGGGGAAGGGACAGGGGTTTACGAGCAGTACTTC.

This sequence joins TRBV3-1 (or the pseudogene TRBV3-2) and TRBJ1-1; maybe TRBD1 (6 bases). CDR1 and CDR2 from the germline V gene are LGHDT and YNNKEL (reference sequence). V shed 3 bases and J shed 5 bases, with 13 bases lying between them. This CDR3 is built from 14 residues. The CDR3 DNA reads TGTGCCAGCAGCCAGTCCAGGGGTGGGACTGAAGCTTTCTTT. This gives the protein CASSQSRGGTEAFF.

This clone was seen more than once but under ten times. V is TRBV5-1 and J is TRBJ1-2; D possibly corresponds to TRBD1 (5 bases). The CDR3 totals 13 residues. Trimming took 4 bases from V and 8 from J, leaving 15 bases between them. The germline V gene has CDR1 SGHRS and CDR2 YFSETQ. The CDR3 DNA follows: TGCGCCAGCAGCACGGAGGGCAGGGAGGGCTACACCTTC. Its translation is CASSTEGREGYTF.

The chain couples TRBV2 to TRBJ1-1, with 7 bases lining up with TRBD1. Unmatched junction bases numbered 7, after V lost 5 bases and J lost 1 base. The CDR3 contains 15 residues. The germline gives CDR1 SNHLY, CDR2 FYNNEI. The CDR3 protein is CASSLLQGSNTEAFF. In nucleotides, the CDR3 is TGTGCCAGCAGTCTACTACAGGGGTCGAACACTGAAGCTTTCTTT.

The CDR3 loop reads CSADGGLAEPQETQYF. Written as DNA, the CDR3 is TGCAGCGCTGACGGGGGACTAGCGGAACCCCAAGAGACCCAGTACTTC. The J gene is TRBJ2-5, the V gene TRBV29-1; 11 positions match TRBD2. The trim removed 7 bases at V and 1 base at J, leaving 11 bases unmatched. Looked up from germline, CDR1 is SQVTM and CDR2 is ANQGSEA. The length of the CDR3 is 16 residues.